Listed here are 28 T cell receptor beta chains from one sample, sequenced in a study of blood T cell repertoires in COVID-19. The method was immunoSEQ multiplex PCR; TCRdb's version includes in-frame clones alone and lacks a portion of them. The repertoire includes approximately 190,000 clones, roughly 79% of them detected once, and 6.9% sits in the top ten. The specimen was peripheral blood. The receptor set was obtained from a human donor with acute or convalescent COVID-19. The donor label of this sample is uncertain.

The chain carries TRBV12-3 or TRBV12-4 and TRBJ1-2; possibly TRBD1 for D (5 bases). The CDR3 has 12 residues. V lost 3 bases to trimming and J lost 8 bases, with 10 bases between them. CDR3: CASSFHGGGYTF. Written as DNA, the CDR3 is TGTGCCAGCAGTTTTCATGGGGGGGGCTACACCTTC.

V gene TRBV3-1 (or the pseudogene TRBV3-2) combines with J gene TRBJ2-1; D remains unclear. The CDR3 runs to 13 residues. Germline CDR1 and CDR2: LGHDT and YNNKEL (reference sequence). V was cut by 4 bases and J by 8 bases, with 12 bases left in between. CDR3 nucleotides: TGTGCCAGCAGCCCGAAGGAGAGGCATGAGCAGTTCTTC. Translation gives CASSPKERHEQFF.

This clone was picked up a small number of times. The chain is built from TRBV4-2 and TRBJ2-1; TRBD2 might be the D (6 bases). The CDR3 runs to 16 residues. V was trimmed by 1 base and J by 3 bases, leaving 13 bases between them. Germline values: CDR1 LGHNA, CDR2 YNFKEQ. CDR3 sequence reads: CASSQVQAGVYNEQFF. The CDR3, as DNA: TGTGCCAGCAGCCAAGTCCAAGCGGGCGTCTACAATGAGCAGTTCTTC.

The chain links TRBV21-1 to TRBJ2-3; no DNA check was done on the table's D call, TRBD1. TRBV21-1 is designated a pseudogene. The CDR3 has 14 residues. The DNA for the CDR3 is TGTGCCAGCAGCAGCACAGGGGGAGCAGATACGCAGTATTTT. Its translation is CASSSTGGADTQYF.

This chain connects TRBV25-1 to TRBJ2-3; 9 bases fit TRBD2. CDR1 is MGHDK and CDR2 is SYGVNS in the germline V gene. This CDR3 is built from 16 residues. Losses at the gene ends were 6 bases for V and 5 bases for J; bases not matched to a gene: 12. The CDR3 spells CASSRDSGRGGDTQYF. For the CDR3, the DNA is TGTGCCAGCAGCAGAGATAGCGGGAGAGGTGGAGATACGCAGTATTTT.

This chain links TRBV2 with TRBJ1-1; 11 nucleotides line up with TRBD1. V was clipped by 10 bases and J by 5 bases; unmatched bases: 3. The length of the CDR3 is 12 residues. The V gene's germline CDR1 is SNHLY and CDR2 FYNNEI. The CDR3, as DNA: TGTGCCAAGGGACAGGGGGGAACTGAAGCTTTCTTT. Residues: CAKGQGGTEAFF.

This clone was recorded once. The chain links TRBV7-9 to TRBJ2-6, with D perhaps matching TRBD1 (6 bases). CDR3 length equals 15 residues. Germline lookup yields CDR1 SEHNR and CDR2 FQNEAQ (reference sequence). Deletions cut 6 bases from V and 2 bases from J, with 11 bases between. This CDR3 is CASSENRAGANVLTF. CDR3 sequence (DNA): TGTGCCAGCAGTGAAAACAGGGCTGGGGCCAACGTCCTGACTTTC. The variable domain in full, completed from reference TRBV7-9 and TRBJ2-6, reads DTGVSQNPRHKITKRGQNVTFRCDPISEHNRLYWYRQTLGQGPEFLTYFQNEAQLEKSRLLSDRFSAERPKGSFSTLEIQRTEQGDSAMYLCASSENRAGANVLTFGAGSRLTVL.

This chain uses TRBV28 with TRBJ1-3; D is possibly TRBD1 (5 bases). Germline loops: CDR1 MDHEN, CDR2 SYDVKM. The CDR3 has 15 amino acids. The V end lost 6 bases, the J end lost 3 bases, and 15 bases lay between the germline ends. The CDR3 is CASSSEGLIGNTIYF. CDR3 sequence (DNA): TGTGCCAGCAGCTCCGAGGGACTGATTGGAAACACCATATATTTT.

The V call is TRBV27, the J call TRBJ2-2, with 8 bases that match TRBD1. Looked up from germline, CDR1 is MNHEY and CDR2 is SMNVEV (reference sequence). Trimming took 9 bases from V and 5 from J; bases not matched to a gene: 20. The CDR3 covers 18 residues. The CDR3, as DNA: TGTGCCAGGACACCCCCCACGACAGGGGAGGTGGTGACCGGGGAGCTGTTTTTT. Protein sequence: CARTPPTTGEVVTGELFF.

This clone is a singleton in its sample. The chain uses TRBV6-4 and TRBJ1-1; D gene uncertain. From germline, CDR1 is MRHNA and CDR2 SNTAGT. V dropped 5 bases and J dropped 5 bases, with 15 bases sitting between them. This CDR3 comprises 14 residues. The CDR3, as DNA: TGTGCCAGCAGTCCGAATTGGGCGGGAACTGAAGCTTTCTTT. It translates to CASSPNWAGTEAFF.

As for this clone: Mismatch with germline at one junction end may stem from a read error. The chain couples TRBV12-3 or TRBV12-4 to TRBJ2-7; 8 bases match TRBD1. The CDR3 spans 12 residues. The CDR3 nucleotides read TGTGCCAGCAGTTTGTCCCGGGACAGGCCACACTTC. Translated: CASSLSRDRPHF.

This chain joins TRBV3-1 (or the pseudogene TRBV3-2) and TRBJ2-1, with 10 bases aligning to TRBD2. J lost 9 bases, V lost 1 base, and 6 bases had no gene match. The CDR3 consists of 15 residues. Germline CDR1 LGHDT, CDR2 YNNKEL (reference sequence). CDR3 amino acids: CASSQVAGGLGEQFF. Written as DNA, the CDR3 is TGTGCCAGCAGCCAAGTAGCGGGAGGATTAGGTGAGCAGTTCTTC.

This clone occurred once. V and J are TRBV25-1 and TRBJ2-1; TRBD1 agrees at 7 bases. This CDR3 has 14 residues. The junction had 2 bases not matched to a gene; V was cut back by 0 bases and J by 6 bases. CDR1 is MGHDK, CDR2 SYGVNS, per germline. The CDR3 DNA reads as TGTGCCAGCAGTGAATACTACAGGGGCAATGAGCAGTTCTTC. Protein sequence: CASSEYYRGNEQFF.

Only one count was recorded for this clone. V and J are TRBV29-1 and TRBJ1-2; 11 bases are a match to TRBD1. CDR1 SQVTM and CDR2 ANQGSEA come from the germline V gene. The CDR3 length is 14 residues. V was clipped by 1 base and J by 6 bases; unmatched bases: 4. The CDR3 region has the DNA TGCAGCGTTGAAGCCAGGGGACAGGGGGATGGCTACACCTTC. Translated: CSVEARGQGDGYTF.

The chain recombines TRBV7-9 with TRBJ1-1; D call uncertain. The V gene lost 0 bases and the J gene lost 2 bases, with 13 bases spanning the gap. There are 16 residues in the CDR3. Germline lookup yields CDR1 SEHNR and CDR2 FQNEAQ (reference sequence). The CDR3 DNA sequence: TGTGCCAGCAGCTTAGCCCTAGAGGGAGGAAACACTGAAGCTTTCTTT. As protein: CASSLALEGGNTEAFF.

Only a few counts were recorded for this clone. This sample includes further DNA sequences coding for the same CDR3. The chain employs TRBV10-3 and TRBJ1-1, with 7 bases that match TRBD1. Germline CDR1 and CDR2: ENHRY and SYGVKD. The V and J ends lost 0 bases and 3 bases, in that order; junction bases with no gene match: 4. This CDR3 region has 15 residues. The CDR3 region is CAISESARGDTEAFF. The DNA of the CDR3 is TGTGCCATCAGTGAGTCGGCCAGGGGGGACACTGAAGCTTTCTTT.

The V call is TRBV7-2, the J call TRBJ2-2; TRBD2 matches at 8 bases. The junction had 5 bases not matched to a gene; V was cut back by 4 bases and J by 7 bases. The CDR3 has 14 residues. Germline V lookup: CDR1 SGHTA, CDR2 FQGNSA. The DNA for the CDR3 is TGTGCCAGCAGCTCGGGACTAGAAGGCGGGGAGCTGTTTTTT. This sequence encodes CASSSGLEGGELFF.

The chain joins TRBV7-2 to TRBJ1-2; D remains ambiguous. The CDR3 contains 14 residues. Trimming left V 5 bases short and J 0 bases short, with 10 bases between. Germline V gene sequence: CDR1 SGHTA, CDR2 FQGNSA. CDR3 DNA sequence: TGTGCCAGCAGCGTAGACACAGCTAACTATGGCTACACCTTC. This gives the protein CASSVDTANYGYTF.

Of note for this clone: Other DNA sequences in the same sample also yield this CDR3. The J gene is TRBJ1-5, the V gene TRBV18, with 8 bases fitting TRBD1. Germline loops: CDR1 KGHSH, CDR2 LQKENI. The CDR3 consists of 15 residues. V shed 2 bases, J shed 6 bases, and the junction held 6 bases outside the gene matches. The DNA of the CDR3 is TGTGCCAGCTCACCATCCGGACAGGGCGGTCAGCCCCAGCATTTT. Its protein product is CASSPSGQGGQPQHF. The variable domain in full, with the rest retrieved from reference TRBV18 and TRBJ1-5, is NAGVMQNPRHLVRRRGQEARLRCSPMKGHSHVYWYRQLPEEGLKFMVYLQKENIIDESGMPKERFSAEFPKEGPSILRIQQVVRGDSAAYFCASSPSGQGGQPQHFGDGTRLSIL.

CDR3 DNA: TGTGCCAGCAGTAACCGACAGGGAAGTAATGAAAAACTGTTTTTT. Amino acids: CASSNRQGSNEKLFF. The chain links TRBV2 to TRBJ1-4, with 7 positions matching TRBD1. The V gene's germline CDR1 is SNHLY and CDR2 FYNNEI. This CDR3 contains 15 residues. V shed 5 bases and J 4 bases; nucleotides not matched to a gene: 7.

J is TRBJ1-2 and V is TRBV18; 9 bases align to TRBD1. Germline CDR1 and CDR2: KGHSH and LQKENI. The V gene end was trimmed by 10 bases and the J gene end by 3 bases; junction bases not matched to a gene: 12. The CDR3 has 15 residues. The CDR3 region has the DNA TGTGCCACCGCACCTCAGGGGACAGGGTACTATGGCTACACCTTC. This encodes CATAPQGTGYYGYTF.

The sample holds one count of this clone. The CDR3 DNA sequence: TGTGCCAGCTCACCCCCACCTCGGGACTCTGGGGCCAACGTCCTGACTTTC. Translating it yields CASSPPPRDSGANVLTF. This rearrangement joins TRBV18 to TRBJ2-6, with a tentative D call TRBD2 (5 bases). Trimming cost V 3 bases and J 0 bases, with 12 bases left between them. Germline assignment: CDR1 KGHSH and CDR2 LQKENI. This CDR3 comprises 17 residues.

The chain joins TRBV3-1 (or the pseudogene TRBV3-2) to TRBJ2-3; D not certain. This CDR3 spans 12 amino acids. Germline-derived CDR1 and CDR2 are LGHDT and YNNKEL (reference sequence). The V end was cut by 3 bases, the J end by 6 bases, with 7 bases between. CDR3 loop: CASSHRPDTQYF. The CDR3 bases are TGTGCCAGCAGCCACAGGCCGGATACGCAGTATTTT.

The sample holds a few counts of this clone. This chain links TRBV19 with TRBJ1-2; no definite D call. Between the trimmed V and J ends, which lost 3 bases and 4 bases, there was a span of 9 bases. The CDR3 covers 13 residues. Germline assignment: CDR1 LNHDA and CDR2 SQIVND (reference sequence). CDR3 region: CASSMEELYGYTF. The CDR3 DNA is TGTGCCAGTAGTATGGAGGAGCTCTATGGCTACACCTTC.

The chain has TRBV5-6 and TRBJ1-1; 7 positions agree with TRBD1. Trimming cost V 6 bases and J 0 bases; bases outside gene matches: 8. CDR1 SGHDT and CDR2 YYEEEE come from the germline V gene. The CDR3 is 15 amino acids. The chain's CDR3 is CASIYWDSMNTEAFF. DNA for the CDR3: TGTGCCAGCATTTATTGGGACAGCATGAACACTGAAGCTTTCTTT.

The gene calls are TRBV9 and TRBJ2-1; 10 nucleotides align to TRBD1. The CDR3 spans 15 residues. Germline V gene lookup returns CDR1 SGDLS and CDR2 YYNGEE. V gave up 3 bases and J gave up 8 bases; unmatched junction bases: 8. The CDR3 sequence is CASSAAGTGDHEQFF. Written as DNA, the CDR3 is TGTGCCAGCAGCGCCGCCGGGACAGGGGACCATGAGCAGTTCTTC. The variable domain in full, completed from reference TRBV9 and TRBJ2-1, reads DSGVTQTPKHLITATGQRVTLRCSPRSGDLSVYWYQQSLDQGLQFLIQYYNGEERAKGNILERFSAQQFPDLHSELNLSSLELGDSALYFCASSAAGTGDHEQFFGPGTRLTVL.

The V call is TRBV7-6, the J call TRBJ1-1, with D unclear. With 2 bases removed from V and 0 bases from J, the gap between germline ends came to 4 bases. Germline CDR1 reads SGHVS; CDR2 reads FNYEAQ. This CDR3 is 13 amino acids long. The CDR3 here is CASSLQMNTEAFF. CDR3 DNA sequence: TGTGCCAGCAGCTTACAGATGAACACTGAAGCTTTCTTT. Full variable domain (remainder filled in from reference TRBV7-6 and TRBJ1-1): GAGVSQSPRYKVTKRGQDVALRCDPISGHVSLYWYRQALGQGPEFLTYFNYEAQQDKSGLPNDRFSAERPEGSISTLTIQRTEQRDSAMYRCASSLQMNTEAFFGQGTRLTVV.

The CDR3 loop is CASSEWRANTEAFF. The DNA for the CDR3 is TGTGCCAGCAGTGAATGGAGGGCGAACACTGAAGCTTTCTTT. The chain is built from TRBV6-1 and TRBJ1-1; D not certain. Trimming stripped 2 bases from V and 1 base from J, with 8 bases between. Germline loops: CDR1 MNHNS, CDR2 SASEGT. This CDR3 spans 14 amino acids.